This TCR beta chain came from a study of blood T cell repertoires in COVID-19. Study details: Sample material is recorded as cDNA or gDNA derived from T cells, B-cell-depleted T cells, or PBMCs.

The CDR3 is 15 residues long. Germline loops: CDR1 LGHDT, CDR2 YNNKEL (reference sequence). Trimming took 4 bases from V and 8 from J; bases not matched to a gene: 6. Libraries were prepared by immunoSEQ multiplex PCR; TCRdb keeps only in-frame clonotypes and omits some of them. The data contain around 430,000 clones, roughly 88% of them singletons. The Seattle patients, enrolled during active infection, were followed longitudinally. The clonotype was recovered from a woman aged 45-65 years with COVID-19, enrolled during active disease. The rearrangement links TRBV3-1 (or the pseudogene TRBV3-2) to TRBJ2-3, with 13 bases fitting TRBD2. Sequenced input: peripheral blood. CDR3 protein: CASSRQTSGGSTQYF. CDR3 DNA sequence: TGTGCCAGCAGCCGACAGACTAGCGGGGGGAGTACGCAGTATTTT.